This entry is about one TCR beta chain. The target antigen is unknown. At one boundary the junction diverges from the germline segment, which might be a read error. These data belong to a study of cytomegalovirus exposure and HLA in healthy donors. The study ran its PCR with 60 Vbeta and 13 Jbeta primers. TCRdb keeps only in-frame clones here, not all; method: immunoSEQ multiplex PCR. The data contain roughly 120,000 clones, about 80% of them singletons. The study sampled nominally healthy donors, though unrecorded immune exposures were likely. Study conclusions and caveats: It was reported in a later analysis that an Asian-associated ancestry cluster showed fewer N-insertions than the 666-donor mean.

This CDR3 has 13 amino acids. CDR1 SGHTA and CDR2 FQGNSA come from the germline V gene. The sequence was obtained from a middle-aged man in good health and CMV-seropositive. V gene TRBV7-2 combines with J gene TRBJ2-7; TRBD2 is a possible D gene (6 bases). The sample consisted of PBMCs. The CDR3 reads CASSLGRVGTPLF. DNA of the CDR3: TGTGCCAGCAGCTTGGGGAGAGTCGGGACTCCTCTCTTC.